The clone carrying this TCR beta chain was counted ten times or more. The CDR3 is 14 amino acids. The V gene lost 5 bases and the J gene lost 1 base, with 11 bases spanning the gap. Germline V gene lookup returns CDR1 DFQATT and CDR2 SNEGSKA (reference sequence). These data originate in a study of early T cells in non-severe SARS-CoV-2 infection. Study as a whole: Bulk RNA taken from unsorted whole blood was sequenced, leaving chains unpaired.

MiXCR, run by TCRdb on the 5' RACE reads, gives a single entry per CDR3 protein. The data show almost 30,000 distinct CDR3 sequences, approximately 4.8% seen once. The TCR comes from an adult who was a healthcare worker with PCR-confirmed SARS-CoV-2 infection or an uninfected control (not recorded which). The V call is TRBV20-1, the J call TRBJ2-2, with unresolved D. The sample comprised whole blood. This chain's CDR3 is CSAAASGNTGELFF. DNA for the CDR3: TGCAGTGCTGCCGCCTCGGGGAACACCGGGGAGCTGTTTTTT.